This TCR beta chain originates from a study of OX40 agonist ivuxolimab in advanced cancers. The overall study: Checkpoint inhibitors had been given previously to roughly 40% of patients. General observations from the study: Averaging showed that CD8+ T cells had more expanded clones than CD4+ did. The work left the antigen specificity of expanded peripheral T cells undetermined.

There are 14 residues in the CDR3. V lost 4 bases and J lost 5, with 15 bases in between. The germline V gene encodes CDR1 SGHVS and CDR2 FNYEAQ. Worth noting for this clone: Its antigen is still unknown.

TCRdb's table, derived via immunoSEQ multiplex PCR, lists solely in-frame clones and lacks some. The sample lists tens of thousands of clones, around 80% occurring once. The clonotype comes from an adult with an advanced solid tumor such as melanoma, head and neck, liver or kidney cancer. The chain is built from TRBV7-6 and TRBJ2-7; perhaps TRBD1 as D (5 bases). Source: CD4+ or CD8+ T cells sorted from blood, taken in a trial of the OX40 agonist ivuxolimab. The CDR3 spells CASSSPAAGNEQYF. The CDR3 region has the DNA TGTGCCAGCAGCTCCCCGGCGGCAGGGAACGAGCAGTACTTC.